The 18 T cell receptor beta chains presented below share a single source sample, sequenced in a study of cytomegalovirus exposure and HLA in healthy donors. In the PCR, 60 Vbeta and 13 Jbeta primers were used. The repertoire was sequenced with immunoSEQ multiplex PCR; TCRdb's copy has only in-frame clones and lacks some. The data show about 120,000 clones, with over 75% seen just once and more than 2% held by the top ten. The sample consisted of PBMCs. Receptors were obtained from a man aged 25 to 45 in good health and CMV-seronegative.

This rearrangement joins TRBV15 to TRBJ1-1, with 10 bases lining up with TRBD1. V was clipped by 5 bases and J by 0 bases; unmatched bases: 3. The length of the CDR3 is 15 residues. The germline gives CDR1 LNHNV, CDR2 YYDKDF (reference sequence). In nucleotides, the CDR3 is TGTGCCACCAGCCTAGGGACAGGGGTGAACACTGAAGCTTTCTTT. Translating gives CATSLGTGVNTEAFF.

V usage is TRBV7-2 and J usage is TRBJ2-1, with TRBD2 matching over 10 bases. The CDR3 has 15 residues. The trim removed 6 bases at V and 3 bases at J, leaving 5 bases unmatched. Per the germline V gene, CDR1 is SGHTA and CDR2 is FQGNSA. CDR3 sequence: CASSTTSGDYNEQFF. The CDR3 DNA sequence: TGTGCCAGCAGTACTACTAGCGGGGACTACAATGAGCAGTTCTTC. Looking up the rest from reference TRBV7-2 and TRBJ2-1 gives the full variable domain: GAGVSQSPSNKVTEKGKDVELRCDPISGHTALYWYRQSLGQGLEFLIYFQGNSAPDKSGLPSDRFSAERTGGSVSTLTIQRTQQEDSAVYLCASSTTSGDYNEQFFGPGTRLTVL.

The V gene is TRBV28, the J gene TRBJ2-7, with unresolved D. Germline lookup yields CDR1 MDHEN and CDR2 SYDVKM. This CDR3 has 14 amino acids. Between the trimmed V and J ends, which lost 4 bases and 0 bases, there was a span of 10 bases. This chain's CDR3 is CASSYGRPSYEQYF. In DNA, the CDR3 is TGTGCCAGCAGTTACGGCAGGCCCTCCTACGAGCAGTACTTC.

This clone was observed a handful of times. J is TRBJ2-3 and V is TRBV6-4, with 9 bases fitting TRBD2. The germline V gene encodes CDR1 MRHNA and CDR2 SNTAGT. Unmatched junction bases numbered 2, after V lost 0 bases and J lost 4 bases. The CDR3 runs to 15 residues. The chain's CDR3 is CASSDSRGGADTQYF. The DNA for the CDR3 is TGTGCCAGCAGTGACTCGCGCGGGGGGGCAGATACGCAGTATTTT.

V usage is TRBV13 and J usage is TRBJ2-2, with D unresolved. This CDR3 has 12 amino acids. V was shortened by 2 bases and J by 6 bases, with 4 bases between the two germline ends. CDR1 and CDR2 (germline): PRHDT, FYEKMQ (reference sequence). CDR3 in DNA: TGTGCCAGCAGCTTATGGCCCGGGGAGCTGTTTTTT. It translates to CASSLWPGELFF.

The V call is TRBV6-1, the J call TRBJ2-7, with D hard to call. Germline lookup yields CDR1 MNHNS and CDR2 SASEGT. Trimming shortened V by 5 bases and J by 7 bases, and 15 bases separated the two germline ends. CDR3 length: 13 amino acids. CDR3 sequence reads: CASSPEFLREQYF. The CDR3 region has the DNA TGTGCCAGCAGTCCGGAGTTTCTTAGGGAGCAGTACTTC.

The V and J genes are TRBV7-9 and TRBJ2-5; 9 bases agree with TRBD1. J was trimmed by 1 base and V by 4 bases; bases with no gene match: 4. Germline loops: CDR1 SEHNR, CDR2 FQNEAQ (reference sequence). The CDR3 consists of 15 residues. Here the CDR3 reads CASSSGTGIQETQYF. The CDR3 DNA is TGTGCCAGCAGCTCCGGGACAGGGATCCAAGAGACCCAGTACTTC. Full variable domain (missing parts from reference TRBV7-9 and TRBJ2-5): DTGVSQNPRHKITKRGQNVTFRCDPISEHNRLYWYRQTLGQGPEFLTYFQNEAQLEKSRLLSDRFSAERPKGSFSTLEIQRTEQGDSAMYLCASSSGTGIQETQYFGPGTRLLVL.

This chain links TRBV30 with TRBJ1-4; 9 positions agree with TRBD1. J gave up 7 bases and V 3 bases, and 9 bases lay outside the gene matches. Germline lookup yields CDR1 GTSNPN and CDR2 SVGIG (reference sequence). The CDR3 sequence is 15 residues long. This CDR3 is CAWRPQGAEGEKLFF. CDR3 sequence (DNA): TGTGCCTGGAGGCCACAGGGGGCAGAGGGTGAAAAACTGTTTTTT. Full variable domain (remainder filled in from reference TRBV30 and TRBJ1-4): SQTIHQWPATLVQPVGSPLSLECTVEGTSNPNLYWYRQAAGRGLQLLFYSVGIGQISSEVPQNLSASRPQDRQFILSSKKLLLSDSGFYLCAWRPQGAEGEKLFFGSGTQLSVL.

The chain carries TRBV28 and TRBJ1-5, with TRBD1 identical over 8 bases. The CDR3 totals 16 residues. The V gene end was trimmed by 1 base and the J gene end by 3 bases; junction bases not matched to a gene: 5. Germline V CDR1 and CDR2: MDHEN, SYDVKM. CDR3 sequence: CASSLSGTGFNQPQHF. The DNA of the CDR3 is TGTGCCAGCAGTTTATCCGGGACAGGATTCAATCAGCCCCAGCATTTT.

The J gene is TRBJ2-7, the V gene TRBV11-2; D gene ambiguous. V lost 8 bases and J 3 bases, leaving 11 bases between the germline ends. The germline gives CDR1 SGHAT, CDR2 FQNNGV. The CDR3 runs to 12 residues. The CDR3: CASGPAYYEQYF. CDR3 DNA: TGTGCCAGCGGTCCAGCGTACTACGAGCAGTACTTC.

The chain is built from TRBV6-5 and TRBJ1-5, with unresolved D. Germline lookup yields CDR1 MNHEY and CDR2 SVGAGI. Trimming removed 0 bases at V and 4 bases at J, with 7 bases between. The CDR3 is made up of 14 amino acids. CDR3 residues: CASSYSEGNQPQHF. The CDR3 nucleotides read TGTGCCAGCAGTTACTCGGAGGGAAATCAGCCCCAGCATTTT.

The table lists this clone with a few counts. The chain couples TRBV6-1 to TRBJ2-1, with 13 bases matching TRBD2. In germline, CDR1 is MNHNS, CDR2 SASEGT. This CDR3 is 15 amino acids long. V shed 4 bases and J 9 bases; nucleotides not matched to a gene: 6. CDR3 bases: TGTGCCAGCAGTGCTACTAGCGGGGGGGCGAGTGAGCAGTTCTTC. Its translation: CASSATSGGASEQFF.

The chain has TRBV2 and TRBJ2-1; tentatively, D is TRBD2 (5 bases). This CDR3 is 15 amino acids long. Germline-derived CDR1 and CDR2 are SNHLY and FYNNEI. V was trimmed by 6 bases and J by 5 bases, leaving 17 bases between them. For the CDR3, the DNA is TGTGCCAGCAGGTCGAGGGTGATGGGTGACAATGAGCAGTTCTTC. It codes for CASRSRVMGDNEQFF. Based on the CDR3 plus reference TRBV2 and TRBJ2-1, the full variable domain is EPEVTQTPSHQVTQMGQEVILRCVPISNHLYFYWYRQILGQKVEFLVSFYNNEISEKSEIFDDQFSVERPDGSNFTLKIRSTKLEDSAMYFCASRSRVMGDNEQFFGPGTRLTVL.

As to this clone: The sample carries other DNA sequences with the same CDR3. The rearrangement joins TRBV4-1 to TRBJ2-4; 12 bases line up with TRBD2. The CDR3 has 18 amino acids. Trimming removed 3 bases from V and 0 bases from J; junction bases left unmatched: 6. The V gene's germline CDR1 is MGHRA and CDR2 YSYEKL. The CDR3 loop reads CASSHGLAGGEAKNIQYF. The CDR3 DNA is TGCGCCAGCAGCCACGGGCTAGCGGGGGGGGAAGCCAAAAACATTCAGTACTTC.

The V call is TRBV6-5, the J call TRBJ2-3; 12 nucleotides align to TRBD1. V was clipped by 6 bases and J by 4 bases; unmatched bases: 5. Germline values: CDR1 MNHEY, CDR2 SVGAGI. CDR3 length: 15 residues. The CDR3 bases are TGTGCCAGCAGCCCGGGACAGGGGGCATCAGATACGCAGTATTTT. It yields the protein CASSPGQGASDTQYF.

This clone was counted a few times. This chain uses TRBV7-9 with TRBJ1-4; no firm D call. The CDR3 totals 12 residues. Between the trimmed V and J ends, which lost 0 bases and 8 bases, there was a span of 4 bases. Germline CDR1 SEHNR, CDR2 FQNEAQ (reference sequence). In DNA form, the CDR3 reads TGTGCCAGCAGCTTAGCTCCAGAAAAACTGTTTTTT. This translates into CASSLAPEKLFF.

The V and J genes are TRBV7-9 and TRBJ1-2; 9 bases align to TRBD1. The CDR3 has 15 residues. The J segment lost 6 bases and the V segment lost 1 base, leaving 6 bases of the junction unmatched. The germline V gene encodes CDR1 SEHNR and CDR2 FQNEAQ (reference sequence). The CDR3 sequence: CASSLGDRVSDGYTF. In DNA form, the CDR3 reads TGTGCCAGCAGCTTAGGGGACAGGGTTTCGGATGGCTACACCTTC.

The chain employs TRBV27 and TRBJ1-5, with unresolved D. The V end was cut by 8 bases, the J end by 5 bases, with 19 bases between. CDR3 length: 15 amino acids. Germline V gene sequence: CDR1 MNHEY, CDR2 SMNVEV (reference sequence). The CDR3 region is CASRGSTNGDQPQHF. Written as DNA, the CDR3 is TGTGCCAGCCGCGGAAGCACAAACGGGGATCAGCCCCAGCATTTT.